These 19 T cell receptor beta chains originate from one sample sequenced in a study of T cell responses to AZD1222 COVID-19 vaccine. Sequencing was performed with immunoSEQ multiplex PCR; in TCRdb, only in-frame clones are kept and a portion is missing. Among 100,000 to 150,000 clones, around nine tenths were seen once, and the ten largest hold just under 6.5%. The material was peripheral blood, obtained on day 0 of AZD1222 vaccination. The receptor source for this set is an adult in good health.

This chain joins TRBV7-8 and TRBJ2-7; no clear D gene. CDR1 is SGHVS, CDR2 FQNEAQ, per germline. V lost 1 base to trimming and J lost 1 base, with 5 bases between them. The CDR3 spans 13 residues. CDR3 bases: TGTGCCAGCAGCTTAGACTTATCCTACGAGCAGTACTTC. Protein product: CASSLDLSYEQYF.

As concerns this clone: This sample also contains other DNA sequences that code for the same CDR3. The chain employs TRBV5-1 and TRBJ1-1; no firm D call. This CDR3 has 13 residues. CDR1 SGHRS and CDR2 YFSETQ come from the germline V gene. Trimming shortened V by 3 bases and J by 0 bases, and 6 bases separated the two germline ends. The CDR3 bases are TGCGCCAGCAGCTCCGATTTGAACACTGAAGCTTTCTTT. This translates into CASSSDLNTEAFF.

The chain recombines TRBV6-4 with TRBJ1-4; 7 nucleotides line up with TRBD1. Germline lookup yields CDR1 MRHNA and CDR2 SNTAGT. The V and J ends lost 8 bases and 2 bases, in that order; junction bases with no gene match: 8. The CDR3 spans 15 residues. CDR3 protein: CASATGIVTNEKLFF. The CDR3, as DNA: TGTGCCAGCGCGACAGGGATCGTGACTAATGAAAAACTGTTTTTT.

The rearrangement uses TRBV19 and TRBJ1-2; D unresolved. Trimming left V 8 bases short and J 7 bases short, with 14 bases between. The V gene's germline CDR1 is LNHDA and CDR2 SQIVND (reference sequence). The CDR3 is 12 amino acids. The CDR3 here is CASWVGSLGYTF. CDR3 coding DNA: TGTGCCAGTTGGGTGGGGAGTCTTGGCTACACCTTC.

The V gene is TRBV7-7, the J gene TRBJ2-5; the match to TRBD2 covers 9 bases. The CDR3 length is 15 residues. The germline V gene encodes CDR1 SSHAT and CDR2 FNYEAQ (reference sequence). The trim removed 5 bases at V and 0 bases at J, leaving 4 bases unmatched. CDR3 nucleotides: TGTGCCAGCAGCCTGAGCGGGGGGAACCAAGAGACCCAGTACTTC. Translating gives CASSLSGGNQETQYF. Together with reference TRBV7-7 and TRBJ2-5, the CDR3 gives the full variable domain: GAGVSQSPRYKVTKRGQDVTLRCDPISSHATLYWYQQALGQGPEFLTYFNYEAQPDKSGLPSDRFSAERPEGSISTLTIQRTEQRDSAMYRCASSLSGGNQETQYFGPGTRLLVL.

The genes are TRBV6-5 and TRBJ1-2; D is undetermined. Germline V gives CDR1 MNHEY, CDR2 SVGAGI. The CDR3 is 13 residues long. Trimming removed 4 bases at V and 8 bases at J, with 14 bases between. The CDR3 DNA reads TGTGCCAGCAGTTCTTGGACGGCGGAAGGCTACACCTTC. Its translation is CASSSWTAEGYTF.

V and J are TRBV5-1 and TRBJ1-1; D is ambiguous. The CDR3 spans 12 residues. The V end was cut by 1 base, the J end by 4 bases, with 5 bases between. Germline V gene data show CDR1 as SGHRS and CDR2 as YFSETQ. Here the CDR3 DNA reads TGCGCCAGCAGCTTGCCGGGCACTGAAGCTTTCTTT. Its translation: CASSLPGTEAFF.

This chain links TRBV4-3 with TRBJ1-2, with TRBD1 matching 7 bases. The germline gives CDR1 LGHNA, CDR2 YSLEER. The CDR3 has 14 amino acids. V trimming: 2 bases; J trimming: 3 bases; junction bases outside the gene matches: 3. The CDR3 sequence is CASSQNTGDYGYTF. The CDR3 nucleotides read TGCGCCAGCAGCCAAAACACAGGGGACTATGGCTACACCTTC.

V gene TRBV9 combines with J gene TRBJ1-3; no definite D call. The CDR3 length is 16 residues. V was pared by 0 bases and J by 4 bases, with 14 bases between. Germline values: CDR1 SGDLS, CDR2 YYNGEE. The CDR3 DNA reads TGTGCCAGCAGCGTAGGCTGGGCTGTATCGGGAAACACCATATATTTT. This sequence encodes CASSVGWAVSGNTIYF.

This clone occurred a few times. The rearrangement uses TRBV4-2 and TRBJ2-2; 8 bases align to TRBD2. The CDR3 contains 18 residues. V dropped 11 bases and J dropped 1; count of bases not matched to a gene: 18. CDR1 is LGHNA, CDR2 YNFKEQ, per germline. In DNA form, the CDR3 reads TGTGCCGCACACGGGACTAGTACATCAGAATTGAACACCGGGGAGCTGTTTTTT. This codes for CAAHGTSTSELNTGELFF.

The V call is TRBV29-1, the J call TRBJ1-2, with 8 positions matching TRBD1. Losses at the gene ends were 1 base for V and 7 bases for J; bases not matched to a gene: 2. The CDR3 has 12 residues. In germline, CDR1 is SQVTM, CDR2 ANQGSEA. DNA for the CDR3: TGCAGCGTTGAAGCAGGGGGCCGTGGCTACACCTTC. Residues: CSVEAGGRGYTF. Together with reference TRBV29-1 and TRBJ1-2, the CDR3 gives the full variable domain: SAVISQKPSRDICQRGTSLTIQCQVDSQVTMMFWYRQQPGQSLTLIATANQGSEATYESGFVIDKFPISRPNLTFSTLTVSNMSPEDSSIYLCSVEAGGRGYTFGSGTRLTVV.

This rearrangement joins TRBV6-2 or TRBV6-3 to TRBJ2-5, with D unclear. Germline V lookup: CDR1 MNHEY, CDR2 SVGEGT. This CDR3 contains 12 residues. Deletions cut 4 bases from V and 5 bases from J, with 8 bases between. DNA of the CDR3: TGTGCCAGCAGTTTACGTGCCGAGACCCAGTACTTC. This translates into CASSLRAETQYF.

V usage is TRBV6-7 and J usage is TRBJ2-2, with 9 bases lining up with TRBD1. TRBV6-7 is placed among ORFs of uncertain function. The CDR3 has 16 amino acids. Trimming at V came to 3 bases and at J to 7 bases, leaving 9 bases not matched to a gene. CDR3 bases: TGTGCCAGCAGTTATCCCGGGACAGGGTTAGTCGGGGAGCTGTTTTTT. It specifies CASSYPGTGLVGELFF.

This chain uses TRBV4-1 with TRBJ2-5; TRBD2 might be the D (6 bases). This CDR3 comprises 15 residues. V shed 2 bases and J shed 2 bases, with 12 bases lying between them. CDR1 is MGHRA, CDR2 YSYEKL, per germline. The CDR3 loop reads CASSQPGELQETQYF. CDR3 DNA sequence: TGCGCCAGCAGCCAACCGGGGGAACTACAAGAGACCCAGTACTTC.

The rearrangement joins TRBV30 to TRBJ2-5; D uncertain. Germline CDR1 GTSNPN, CDR2 SVGIG (reference sequence). V lost 2 bases, J lost 5 bases, and 6 bases lay in between. The CDR3 loop spans 11 amino acids. The CDR3 DNA follows: TGTGCCTGGAGTCATCTGGAGACCCAGTACTTC. Amino acids: CAWSHLETQYF.

This clone was counted a single time. The chain couples TRBV3-1 (or the pseudogene TRBV3-2) to TRBJ2-2; 8 nucleotides match TRBD1. CDR1 and CDR2 from the germline V gene are LGHDT and YNNKEL (reference sequence). The CDR3 has 14 residues. The junction had 3 bases not matched to a gene; V was cut back by 5 bases and J by 4 bases. The CDR3 is CASSDQGATGELFF. The CDR3 coding sequence is TGTGCCAGCAGCGATCAGGGGGCCACCGGGGAGCTGTTTTTT.

The V call is TRBV10-3, the J call TRBJ1-2; 7 bases match TRBD1. With V trimmed by 3 bases and J by 6 bases, 10 bases remained unmatched. The CDR3 runs 15 residues. From germline, CDR1 is ENHRY and CDR2 SYGVKD. The CDR3 DNA follows: TGTGCCATCAGTGACCCCATGACAGGGCCGGATGGCTACACCTTC. It codes for CAISDPMTGPDGYTF.

The rearrangement uses TRBV12-3 or TRBV12-4 and TRBJ1-1; tentative D call: TRBD1 (5 bases). V was trimmed by 6 bases and J by 0 bases, leaving 8 bases between them. The CDR3 totals 13 residues. For the CDR3, the DNA is TGTGCCAGCAGCCTGGACATGAACACTGAAGCTTTCTTT. Encoded protein: CASSLDMNTEAFF.

The chain is built from TRBV7-9 and TRBJ2-7; 15 bases agree with TRBD2. The germline V gene encodes CDR1 SEHNR and CDR2 FQNEAQ (reference sequence). This CDR3 is built from 15 residues. With 5 bases clipped from V and 7 bases from J, the junction kept 6 bases outside the gene matches. CDR3 sequence reads: CASSTGLAGGREQYF. The DNA of the CDR3 is TGTGCCAGCAGCACCGGACTAGCGGGGGGGCGTGAGCAGTACTTC. The full variable domain, with the rest looked up from reference TRBV7-9 and TRBJ2-7, is DTGVSQNPRHKITKRGQNVTFRCDPISEHNRLYWYRQTLGQGPEFLTYFQNEAQLEKSRLLSDRFSAERPKGSFSTLEIQRTEQGDSAMYLCASSTGLAGGREQYFGPGTRLTVT.